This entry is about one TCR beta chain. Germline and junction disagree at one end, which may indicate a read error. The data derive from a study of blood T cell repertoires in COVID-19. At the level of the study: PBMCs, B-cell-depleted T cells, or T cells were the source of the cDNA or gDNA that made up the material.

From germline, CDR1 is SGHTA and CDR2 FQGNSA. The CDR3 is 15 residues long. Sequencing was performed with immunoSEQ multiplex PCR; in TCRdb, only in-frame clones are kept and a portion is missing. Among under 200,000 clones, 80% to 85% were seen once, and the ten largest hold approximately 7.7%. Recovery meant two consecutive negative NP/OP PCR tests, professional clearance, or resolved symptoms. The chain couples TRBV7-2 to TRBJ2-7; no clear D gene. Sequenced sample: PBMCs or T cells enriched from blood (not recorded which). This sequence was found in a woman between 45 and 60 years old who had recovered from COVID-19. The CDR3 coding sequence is TGTGCCAGCAGCAAATCTACGGGTCCTTCCTCCGAGCAGTACTTC. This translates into CASSKSTGPSSEQYF.